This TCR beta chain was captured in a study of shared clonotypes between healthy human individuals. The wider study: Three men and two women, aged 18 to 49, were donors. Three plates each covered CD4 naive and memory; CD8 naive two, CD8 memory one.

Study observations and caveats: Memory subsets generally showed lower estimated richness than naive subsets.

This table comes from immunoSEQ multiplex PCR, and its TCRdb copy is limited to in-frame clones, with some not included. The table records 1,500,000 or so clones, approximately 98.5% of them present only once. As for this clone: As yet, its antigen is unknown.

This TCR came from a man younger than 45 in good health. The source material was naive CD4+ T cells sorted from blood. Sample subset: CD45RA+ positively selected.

The CDR3 sequence: CARGDRTYEQYF. The CDR3 nucleotides are TGTGCCAGGGGGGACCGAACCTACGAGCAGTACTTC. V gene TRBV27 combines with J gene TRBJ2-7; D possibly uses TRBD1 or TRBD2 (5 bases each). Trimming took 9 bases from V and 2 from J, leaving 11 bases between them. CDR1 MNHEY and CDR2 SMNVEV come from the germline V gene (reference sequence). The CDR3 extends over 12 amino acids.